Shown below are 10 T cell receptor beta chains from a single sample sequenced in a study of T cell repertoires in cytomegalovirus infection (dated by TCRdb to between 2018 and 2021). Interpreted using the paper, the treatment or condition label stands for: in vitro stimulation with specific CMV peptide epitopes to enrich CMV-specific T cells. Sequencing took place on an Illumina HiSeq 1500. The raw public reads went through TCRdb reprocessing: fastp at Q25, MiXCR clone calling, in-frame beta chains kept. CDR3 protein duplicates are merged, each entry listing the most common genes and DNA. The sample table holds about 770,000 distinct CDR3 sequences, of which about 29% were seen once. The top ten clonotypes cover around 14% of the sample. No cognate antigen is known for these TCRs. The source material was cultured CD8+ T cells from PBMCs, sampled from culture after CMV antigen stimulation. These receptors were taken from a human donor in good health (CMV status not recorded). Some clones in this sample may be carry-over from other donors' samples.

This clonotype was recorded a few times. This chain uses TRBV7-9 with TRBJ2-5; D gene ambiguous. The CDR3 totals 12 residues. Germline V gene lookup returns CDR1 SEHNR and CDR2 FQNEAQ (reference sequence). V was trimmed by 5 bases and J by 5 bases, leaving 9 bases between them. CDR3 bases: TGTGCCAGCAGCCCCTACCTGGAGACCCAGTACTTC. This translates into CASSPYLETQYF.

There are a few counts of this clonotype. This chain links TRBV19 with TRBJ2-1, with D possibly matching TRBD1 (7 bases). V dropped 3 bases and J dropped 7 bases, with 16 bases sitting between them. The germline CDR1 and CDR2 sequences are LNHDA and SQIVND (reference sequence). The CDR3 totals 15 residues. Written as DNA, the CDR3 is TGTGCCAGTAGTATTGGCGGGACAGCCAGTAATGAGCAGTTCTTC. Translation gives CASSIGGTASNEQFF.

Many counts were recorded for this clonotype. The V and J genes are TRBV7-2 and TRBJ2-2; D gene ambiguous. Germline CDR1 reads SGHTA; CDR2 reads FQGNSA. V lost 2 bases to trimming and J lost 5 bases, with 3 bases between them. This CDR3 contains 12 residues. CDR3 sequence reads: CASSLITGELFF. CDR3 sequence (DNA): TGTGCCAGCAGCTTAATTACCGGGGAGCTGTTTTTT.

This chain connects TRBV24-1 to TRBJ2-2; the D is unclear. The germline CDR1 and CDR2 sequences are KGHDR and SFDVKD. Trimming cost V 3 bases and J 3 bases, with 7 bases left between them. The CDR3 totals 14 residues. The CDR3 DNA follows: TGTGCCACCAGTGATCTAATAGACACCGGGGAGCTGTTTTTT. It yields the protein CATSDLIDTGELFF.

This clonotype was detected only a few times. The chain employs TRBV20-1 and TRBJ2-7; 8 bases agree with TRBD1. Germline trimming cut 3 bases from V and 2 bases from J; bases unmatched to any gene: 9. The germline V gene has CDR1 DFQATT and CDR2 SNEGSKA (reference sequence). This CDR3 is 15 amino acids long. DNA of the CDR3: TGCAGTGCTAGGGCGAAGGACAGGGCTGCCTACGAGCAGTACGTC. Translation gives CSARAKDRAAYEQYV.

CDR3 amino acids: CASSPRRVGANVLTF. The DNA of the CDR3 is TGTGCCAGCAGCCCACGTCGTGTGGGGGCCAACGTCCTGACTTTC. The J gene is TRBJ2-6, the V gene TRBV12-3 or TRBV12-4; D is ambiguous. V was pared by 6 bases and J by 4 bases, with 13 bases between. CDR3 length: 15 amino acids.

The rearrangement joins TRBV5-1 to TRBJ2-3, with TRBD1 matching over 8 bases. Trimming removed 4 bases from V and 0 bases from J; junction bases left unmatched: 7. Germline-derived CDR1 and CDR2 are SGHRS and YFSETQ. The length of the CDR3 is 16 residues. The CDR3 bases are TGCGCCAGCAGCCCCCGGACAGGGAAAAGCACAGATACGCAGTATTTT. It encodes CASSPRTGKSTDTQYF.

The chain links TRBV19 to TRBJ1-5; no reliable D call. Germline assignment: CDR1 LNHDA and CDR2 SQIVND (reference sequence). Trimming left V 3 bases short and J 3 bases short, with 12 bases between. The CDR3 is 15 amino acids. For the CDR3, the DNA is TGTGCCAGTAGTATCCACGGTGGGCCCAATCAGCCCCAGCATTTT. Amino acid sequence: CASSIHGGPNQPQHF.

This clonotype was detected only a few times. The V gene is TRBV12-5, the J gene TRBJ1-1; a weak D match, TRBD1 (5 bases). The CDR3 totals 13 residues. Germline loops: CDR1 LGHNT, CDR2 FRNRAP. V lost 4 bases to trimming and J lost 1 base, with 7 bases between them. The CDR3 spells CASGWGGNTEAFF. The DNA for the CDR3 is TGTGCTAGTGGTTGGGGGGGGAACACTGAAGCTTTCTTT.

This chain links TRBV4-1 with TRBJ2-1; the match to TRBD2 covers 8 bases. The CDR3 consists of 17 residues. The trim removed 0 bases at V and 4 bases at J, leaving 8 bases unmatched. Germline CDR1 is MGHRA and CDR2 is YSYEKL. CDR3 coding DNA: TGCGCCAGCAGCCAAGAACCCCCGGGGGGGATTTACAATGAGCAGTTCTTC. It encodes CASSQEPPGGIYNEQFF.